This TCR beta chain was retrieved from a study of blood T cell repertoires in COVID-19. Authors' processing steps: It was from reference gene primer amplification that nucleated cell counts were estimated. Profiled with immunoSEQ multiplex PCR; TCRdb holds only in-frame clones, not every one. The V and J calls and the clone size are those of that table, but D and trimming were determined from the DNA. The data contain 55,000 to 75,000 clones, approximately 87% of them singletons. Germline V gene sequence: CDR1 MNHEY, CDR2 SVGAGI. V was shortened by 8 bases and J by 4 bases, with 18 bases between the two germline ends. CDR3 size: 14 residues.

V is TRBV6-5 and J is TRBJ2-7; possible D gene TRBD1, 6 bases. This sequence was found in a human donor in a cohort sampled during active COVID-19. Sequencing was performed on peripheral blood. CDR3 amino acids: CASGKTGGGYEQYF. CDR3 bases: TGTGCCAGCGGCAAGACAGGCGGCGGATACGAGCAGTACTTC.